Included here is one TCR beta chain sequence, with context. The antigen is not known. The sample originates from a study of T cell responses to AZD1222 COVID-19 vaccine. Looked up from germline, CDR1 is MDHEN and CDR2 is SYDVKM. V was pared by 5 bases and J by 4 bases, with 17 bases of the junction left unmatched. The CDR3 is 18 amino acids. Study-level points and caveats: Two AZD1222 administrations were followed by greater Spike-specific TCR breadth and depth. Unmutated variant regions reportedly attract nearly half of all spike-specific TCRs. With dominance at 160-218 and 743-854, vaccine-associated CD4 TCRs spanned spike.

Clones were read by immunoSEQ multiplex PCR, and TCRdb kept only the in-frame ones, dropping some. The repertoire consists of 95,000 or so clones, with 90% to 95% occurring once and the leading ten covering around 8.4%. This receptor was obtained from an adult who received the AZD1222 COVID-19 vaccine. This chain connects TRBV28 to TRBJ1-1; 9 bases agree with TRBD1. This sample comprised peripheral blood, obtained 28 days after the second AZD1222 dose. Here the CDR3 reads CASSPWTGATVPTTEAFF. The CDR3 nucleotides read TGTGCCAGCAGTCCCTGGACAGGGGCGACCGTTCCGACCACTGAAGCTTTCTTT. Variable domain in full (rest from reference TRBV28 and TRBJ1-1): DVKVTQSSRYLVKRTGEKVFLECVQDMDHENMFWYRQDPGLGLRLIYFSYDVKMKEKGDIPEGYSVSREKKERFSLILESASTNQTSMYLCASSPWTGATVPTTEAFFGQGTRLTVV.